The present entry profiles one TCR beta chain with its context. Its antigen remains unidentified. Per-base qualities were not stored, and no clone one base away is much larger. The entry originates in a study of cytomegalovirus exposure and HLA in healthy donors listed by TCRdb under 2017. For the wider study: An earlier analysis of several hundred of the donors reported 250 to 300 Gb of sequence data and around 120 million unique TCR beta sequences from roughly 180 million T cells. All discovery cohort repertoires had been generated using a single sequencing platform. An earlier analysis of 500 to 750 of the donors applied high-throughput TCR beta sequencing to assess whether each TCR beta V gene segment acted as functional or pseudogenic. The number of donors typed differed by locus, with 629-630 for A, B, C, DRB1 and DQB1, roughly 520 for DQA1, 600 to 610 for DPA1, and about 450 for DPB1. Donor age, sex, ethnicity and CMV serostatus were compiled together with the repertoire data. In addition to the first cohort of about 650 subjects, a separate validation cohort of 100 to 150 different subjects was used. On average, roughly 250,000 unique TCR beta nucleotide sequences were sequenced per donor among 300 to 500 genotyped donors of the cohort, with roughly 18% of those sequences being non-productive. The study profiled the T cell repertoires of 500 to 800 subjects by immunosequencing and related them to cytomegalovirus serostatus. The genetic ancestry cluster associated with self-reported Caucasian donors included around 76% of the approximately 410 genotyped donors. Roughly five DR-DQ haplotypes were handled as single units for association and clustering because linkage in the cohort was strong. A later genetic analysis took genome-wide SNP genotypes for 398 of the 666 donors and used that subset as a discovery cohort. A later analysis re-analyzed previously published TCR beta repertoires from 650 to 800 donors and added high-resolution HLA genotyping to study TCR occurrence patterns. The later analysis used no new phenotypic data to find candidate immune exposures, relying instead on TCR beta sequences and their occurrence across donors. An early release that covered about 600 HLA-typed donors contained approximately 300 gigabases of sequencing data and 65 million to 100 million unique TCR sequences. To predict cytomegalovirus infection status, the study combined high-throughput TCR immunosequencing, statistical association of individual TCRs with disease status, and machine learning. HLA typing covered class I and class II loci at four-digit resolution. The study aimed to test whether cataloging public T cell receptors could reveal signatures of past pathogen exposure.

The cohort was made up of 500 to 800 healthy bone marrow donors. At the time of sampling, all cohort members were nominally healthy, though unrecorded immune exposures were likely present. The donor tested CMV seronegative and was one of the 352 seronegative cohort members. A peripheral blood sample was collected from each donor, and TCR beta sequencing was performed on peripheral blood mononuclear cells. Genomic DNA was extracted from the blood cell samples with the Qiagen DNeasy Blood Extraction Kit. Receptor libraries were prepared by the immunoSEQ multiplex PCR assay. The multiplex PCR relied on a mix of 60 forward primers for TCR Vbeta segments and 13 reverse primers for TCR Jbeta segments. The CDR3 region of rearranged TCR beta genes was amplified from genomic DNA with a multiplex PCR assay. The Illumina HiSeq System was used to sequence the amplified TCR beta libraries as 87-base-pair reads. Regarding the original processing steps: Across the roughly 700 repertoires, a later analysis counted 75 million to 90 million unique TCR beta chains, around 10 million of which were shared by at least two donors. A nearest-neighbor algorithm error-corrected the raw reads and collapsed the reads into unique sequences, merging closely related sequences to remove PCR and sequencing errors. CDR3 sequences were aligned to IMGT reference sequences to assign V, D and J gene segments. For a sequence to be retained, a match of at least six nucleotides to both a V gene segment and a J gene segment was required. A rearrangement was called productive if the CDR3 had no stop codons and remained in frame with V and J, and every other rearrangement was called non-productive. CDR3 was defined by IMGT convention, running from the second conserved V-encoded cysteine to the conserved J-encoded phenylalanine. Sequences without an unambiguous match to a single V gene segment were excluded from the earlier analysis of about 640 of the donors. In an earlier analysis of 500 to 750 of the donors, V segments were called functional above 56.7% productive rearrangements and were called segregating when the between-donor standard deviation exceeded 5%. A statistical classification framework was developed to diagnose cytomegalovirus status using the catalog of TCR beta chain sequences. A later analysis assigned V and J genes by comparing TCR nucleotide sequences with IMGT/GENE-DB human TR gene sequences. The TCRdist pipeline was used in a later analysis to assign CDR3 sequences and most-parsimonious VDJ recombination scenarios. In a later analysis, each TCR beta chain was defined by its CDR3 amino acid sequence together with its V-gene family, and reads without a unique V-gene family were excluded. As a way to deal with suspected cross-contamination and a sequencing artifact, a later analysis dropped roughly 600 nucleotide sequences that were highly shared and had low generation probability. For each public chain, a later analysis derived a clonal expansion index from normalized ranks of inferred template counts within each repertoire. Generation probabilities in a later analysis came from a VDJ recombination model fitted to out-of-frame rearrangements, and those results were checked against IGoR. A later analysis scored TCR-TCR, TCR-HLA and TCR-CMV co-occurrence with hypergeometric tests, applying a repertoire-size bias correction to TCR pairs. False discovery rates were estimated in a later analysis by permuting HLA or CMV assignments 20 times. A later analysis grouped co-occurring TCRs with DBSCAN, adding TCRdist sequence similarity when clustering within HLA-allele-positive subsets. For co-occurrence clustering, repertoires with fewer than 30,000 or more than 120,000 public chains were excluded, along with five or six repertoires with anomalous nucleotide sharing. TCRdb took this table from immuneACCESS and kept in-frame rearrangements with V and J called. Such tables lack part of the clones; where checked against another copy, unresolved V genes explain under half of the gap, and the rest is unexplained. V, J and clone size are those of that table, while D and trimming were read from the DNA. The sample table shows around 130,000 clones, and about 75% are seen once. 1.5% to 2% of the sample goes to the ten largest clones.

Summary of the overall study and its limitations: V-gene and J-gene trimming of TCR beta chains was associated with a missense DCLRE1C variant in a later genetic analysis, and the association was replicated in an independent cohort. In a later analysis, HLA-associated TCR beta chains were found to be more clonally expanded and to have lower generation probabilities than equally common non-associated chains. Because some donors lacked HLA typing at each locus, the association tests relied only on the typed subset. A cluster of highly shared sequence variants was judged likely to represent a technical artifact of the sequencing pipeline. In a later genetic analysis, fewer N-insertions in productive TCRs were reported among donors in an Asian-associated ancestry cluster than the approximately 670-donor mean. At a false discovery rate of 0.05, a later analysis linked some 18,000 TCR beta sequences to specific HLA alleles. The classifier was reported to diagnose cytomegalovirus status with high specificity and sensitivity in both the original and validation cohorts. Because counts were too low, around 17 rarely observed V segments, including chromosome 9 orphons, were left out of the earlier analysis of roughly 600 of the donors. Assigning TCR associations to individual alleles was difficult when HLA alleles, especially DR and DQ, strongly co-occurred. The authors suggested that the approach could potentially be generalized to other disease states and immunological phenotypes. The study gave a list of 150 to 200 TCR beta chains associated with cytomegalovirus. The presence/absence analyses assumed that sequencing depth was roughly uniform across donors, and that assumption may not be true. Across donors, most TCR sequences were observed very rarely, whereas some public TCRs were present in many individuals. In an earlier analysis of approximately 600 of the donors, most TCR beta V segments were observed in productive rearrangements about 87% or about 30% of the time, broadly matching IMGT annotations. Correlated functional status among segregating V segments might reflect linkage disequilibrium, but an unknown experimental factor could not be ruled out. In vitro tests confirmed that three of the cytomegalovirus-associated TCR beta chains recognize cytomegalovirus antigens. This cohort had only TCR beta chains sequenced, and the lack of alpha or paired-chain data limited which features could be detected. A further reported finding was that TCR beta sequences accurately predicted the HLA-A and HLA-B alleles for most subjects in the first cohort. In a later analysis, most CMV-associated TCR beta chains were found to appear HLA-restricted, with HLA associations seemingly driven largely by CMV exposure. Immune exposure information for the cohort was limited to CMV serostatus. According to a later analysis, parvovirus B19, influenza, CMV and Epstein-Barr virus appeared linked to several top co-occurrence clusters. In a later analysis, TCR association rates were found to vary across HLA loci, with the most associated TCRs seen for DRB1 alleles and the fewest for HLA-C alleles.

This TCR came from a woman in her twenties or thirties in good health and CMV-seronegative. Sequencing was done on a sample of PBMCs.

CDR3 reads: CASSWTGLNTEAFF. DNA sequence: TGTGCCAGCAGCTGGACAGGATTGAACACTGAAGCTTTCTTT. The chain links TRBV5-4 with TRBJ1-1, and TRBD1 matches 7 of the central bases. CDR1 SGHNT and CDR2 YYREEE were looked up in the germline V gene (reference sequence). Germline trimming amounts to 3 bases on V and 0 bases on J, with 2 as the count of junction bases outside the gene matches. The CDR3 sequence holds 14 residues, the cysteine and phenylalanine included. The only DNA kept is the CDR3, 42 bases in frame from the first base.